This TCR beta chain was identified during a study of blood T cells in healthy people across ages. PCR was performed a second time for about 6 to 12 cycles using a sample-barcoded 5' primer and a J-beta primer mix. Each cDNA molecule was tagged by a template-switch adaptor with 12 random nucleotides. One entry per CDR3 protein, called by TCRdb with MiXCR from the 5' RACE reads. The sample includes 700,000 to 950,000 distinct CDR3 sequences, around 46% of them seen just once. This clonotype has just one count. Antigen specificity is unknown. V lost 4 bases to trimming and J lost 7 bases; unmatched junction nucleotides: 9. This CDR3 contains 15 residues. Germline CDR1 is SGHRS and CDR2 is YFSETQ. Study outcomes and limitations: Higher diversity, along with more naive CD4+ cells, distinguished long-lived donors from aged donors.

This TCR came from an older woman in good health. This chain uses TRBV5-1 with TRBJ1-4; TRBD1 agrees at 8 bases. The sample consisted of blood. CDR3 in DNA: TGCGCCAGCAGCGGAACAGGGGGAAAGAGTGAAAAACTGTTTTTT. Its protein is CASSGTGGKSEKLFF.